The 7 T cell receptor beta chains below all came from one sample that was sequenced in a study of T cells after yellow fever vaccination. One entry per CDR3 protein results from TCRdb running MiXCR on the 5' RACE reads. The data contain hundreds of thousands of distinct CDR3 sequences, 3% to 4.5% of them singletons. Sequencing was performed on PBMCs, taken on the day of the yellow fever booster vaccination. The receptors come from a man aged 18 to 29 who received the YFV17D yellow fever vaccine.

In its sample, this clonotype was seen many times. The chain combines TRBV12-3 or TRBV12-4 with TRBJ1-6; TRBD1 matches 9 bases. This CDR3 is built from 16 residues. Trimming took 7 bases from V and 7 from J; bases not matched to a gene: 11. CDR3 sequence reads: CASTGQNGQGNSPLHF. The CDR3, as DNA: TGTGCCAGCACCGGACAAAACGGACAGGGGAATTCACCCCTCCACTTT.

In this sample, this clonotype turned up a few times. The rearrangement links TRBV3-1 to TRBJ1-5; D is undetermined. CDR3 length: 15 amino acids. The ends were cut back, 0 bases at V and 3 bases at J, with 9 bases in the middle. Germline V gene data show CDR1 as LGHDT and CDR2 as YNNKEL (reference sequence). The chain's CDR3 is CASSQDTTTNQPQHF. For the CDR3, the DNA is TGTGCCAGCAGCCAAGATACTACGACCAATCAGCCCCAGCATTTT.

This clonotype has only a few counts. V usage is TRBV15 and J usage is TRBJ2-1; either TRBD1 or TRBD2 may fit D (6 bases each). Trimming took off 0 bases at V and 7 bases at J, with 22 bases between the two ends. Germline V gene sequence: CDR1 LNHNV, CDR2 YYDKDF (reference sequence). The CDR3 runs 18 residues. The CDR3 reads CATSRDLRGVRLLNEQFF. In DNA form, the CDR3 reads TGTGCCACCAGCAGAGATCTAAGGGGGGTTAGGTTATTGAATGAGCAGTTCTTC. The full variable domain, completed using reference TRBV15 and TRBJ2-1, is DAMVIQNPRYQVTQFGKPVTLSCSQTLNHNVMYWYQQKSSQAPKLLFHYYDKDFNNEADTPDNFQSRRPNTSFCFLDIRSPGLGDTAMYLCATSRDLRGVRLLNEQFFGPGTRLTVL.

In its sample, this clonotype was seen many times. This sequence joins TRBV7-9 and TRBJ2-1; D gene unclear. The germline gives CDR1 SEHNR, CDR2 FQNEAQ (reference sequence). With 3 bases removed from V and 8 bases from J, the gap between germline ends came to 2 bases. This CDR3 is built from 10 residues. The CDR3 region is CASSFHEQFF. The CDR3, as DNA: TGTGCCAGCAGCTTTCATGAGCAGTTCTTC.

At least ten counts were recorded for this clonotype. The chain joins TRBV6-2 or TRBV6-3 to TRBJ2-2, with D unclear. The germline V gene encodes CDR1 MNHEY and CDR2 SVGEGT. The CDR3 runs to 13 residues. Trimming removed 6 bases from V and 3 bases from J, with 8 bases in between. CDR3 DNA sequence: TGTGCCAGCAGGGACCCTTACACCGGGGAGCTGTTTTTT. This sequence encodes CASRDPYTGELFF.

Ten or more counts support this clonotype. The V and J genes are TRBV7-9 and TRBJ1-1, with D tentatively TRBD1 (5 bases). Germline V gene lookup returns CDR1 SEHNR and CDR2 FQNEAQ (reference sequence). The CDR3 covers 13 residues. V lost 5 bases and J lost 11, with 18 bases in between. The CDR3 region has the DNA TGTGCCAGCAGCCCCGACAGTAGAGATTTGGCTTTCTTT. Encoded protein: CASSPDSRDLAFF. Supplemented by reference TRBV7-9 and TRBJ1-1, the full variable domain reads DTGVSQNPRHKITKRGQNVTFRCDPISEHNRLYWYRQTLGQGPEFLTYFQNEAQLEKSRLLSDRFSAERPKGSFSTLEIQRTEQGDSAMYLCASSPDSRDLAFFGQGTRLTVV.

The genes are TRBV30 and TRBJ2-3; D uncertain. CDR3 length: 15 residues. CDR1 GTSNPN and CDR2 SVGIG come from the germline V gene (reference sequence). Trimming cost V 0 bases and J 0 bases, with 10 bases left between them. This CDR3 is CAWSVGAASTDTQYF. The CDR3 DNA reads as TGTGCCTGGAGTGTAGGCGCTGCTAGCACAGATACGCAGTATTTT.